These 14 T cell receptor beta chains originate from one sample sequenced in a study of T cells in Graves' hyperthyroidism and ophthalmopathy. Amplified TCR beta CDR3 regions came from RNA transcripts. First-round RT-PCR with HTBI primers amplified the TCR CDR3 region. MiXCR was run by TCRdb on the multiplex PCR reads, yielding one entry per CDR3 protein. The table shows around 250,000 distinct CDR3 sequences, with approximately 15% occurring only once. Sequenced: blood. The receptors were gathered from a woman aged 40 to 50 with Graves' hyperthyroidism that later progressed to Graves' ophthalmopathy.

This clonotype was recorded at least ten times. V usage is TRBV3-1 and J usage is TRBJ1-1; D gene unclear. V was shortened by 0 bases and J by 4 bases, with 6 bases between the two germline ends. Germline V gives CDR1 LGHDT, CDR2 YNNKEL (reference sequence). The CDR3 loop spans 13 amino acids. The DNA of the CDR3 is TGTGCCAGCAGCCAAGATGCAGGCACTGAAGCTTTCTTT. Protein sequence: CASSQDAGTEAFF.

This clonotype was counted many times. The gene calls are TRBV12-3 or TRBV12-4 and TRBJ1-1, with D maybe TRBD1 (6 bases). Trimming pared 3 bases from V and 12 bases from J, leaving 14 bases between. The CDR3 is 12 amino acids. The CDR3 bases are TGTGCCAGCAGTTTTTCAGGGGCGCTAACTTTCTTT. This sequence encodes CASSFSGALTFF.

On this clonotype itself: A much larger clone lies one base from this, so it may be a read error. This sequence joins TRBV14 and TRBJ2-1; D possibly uses TRBD1 or TRBD2 (5 bases each). With 2 bases removed from V and 8 bases from J, the gap between germline ends came to 16 bases. This CDR3 comprises 15 residues. Germline V gene sequence: CDR1 SGHDN, CDR2 FVKESK. The CDR3 bases are TGTGCCAGCAGCCAATTGAGGGGAGCGTACGATGAGCAGTTCTTC. It is translated as CASSQLRGAYDEQFF.

This clonotype was seen ten or more times. The genes are TRBV6-5 and TRBJ1-1; TRBD1 matches 7 bases. With V trimmed by 7 bases and J by 2 bases, 7 bases remained unmatched. The length of the CDR3 is 14 residues. From germline, CDR1 is MNHEY and CDR2 SVGAGI. CDR3 DNA sequence: TGTGCCAGCACCGTAGACAGGGTAAACACTGAAGCTTTCTTT. This codes for CASTVDRVNTEAFF.

The sample holds many counts of this clonotype. The genes are TRBV20-1 and TRBJ2-2; TRBD2 aligns across 11 bases. The CDR3 is 15 residues long. V lost 3 bases, J lost 5 bases, and 5 bases stayed unmatched. Germline CDR1 DFQATT, CDR2 SNEGSKA (reference sequence). For the CDR3, the DNA is TGCAGTGCTAGTACTAGCGGGGGAGTGACCGGGGAGCTGTTTTTT. Translated, it gives CSASTSGGVTGELFF.

Ten or more counts support this clonotype. V gene TRBV12-5 combines with J gene TRBJ2-1; the match to TRBD2 covers 13 bases. From germline, CDR1 is LGHNT and CDR2 FRNRAP. The CDR3 runs 17 residues. Trimming at V came to 2 bases and at J to 4 bases, leaving 5 bases not matched to a gene. The CDR3 DNA is TGTGCTAGTGGTTTGCGACTAGCGGGAGGAGTATACAATGAGCAGTTCTTC. Its protein product is CASGLRLAGGVYNEQFF.

Comments on this clonotype: Just one base apart from a much larger clone, this may be a read error. The rearrangement uses TRBV6-6 and TRBJ2-4, with D perhaps given as TRBD1 or TRBD2 (5 bases each). CDR3 length equals 17 residues. The germline gives CDR1 MNHNY, CDR2 SVGAGI (reference sequence). The CDR3 coding sequence is TGTGCCAGCAGTTACTCGACTATGGCCCTAAGGGGAAACATTCAGCACTTC. Protein sequence: CASSYSTMALRGNIQHF.

V and J are TRBV10-2 and TRBJ2-1; 13 bases line up with TRBD2. From germline, CDR1 is WSHSY and CDR2 SAAADI. CDR3 length: 14 amino acids. Trimming at V came to 6 bases and at J to 5 bases, leaving 1 base not matched to a gene. The CDR3 sequence is CASRTSGRNNEQFF. As DNA, the CDR3 is TGCGCCAGCAGGACTAGCGGGAGGAACAATGAGCAGTTCTTC.

This clonotype was seen repeatedly, ten times or more. The rearrangement joins TRBV10-2 to TRBJ2-7, with D possibly TRBD1 on 6 matching bases. V shed 4 bases and J shed 3 bases, with 19 bases lying between them. CDR3 length equals 16 residues. Germline V gene data show CDR1 as WSHSY and CDR2 as SAAADI. The DNA of the CDR3 is TGCGCCAGCAGTGCCAACAGGGTCCGGTCCTTCTACGAGCAGTACTTC. This translates into CASSANRVRSFYEQYF.

The table lists this clonotype with many counts. V and J are TRBV7-8 and TRBJ2-1; maybe TRBD2 (5 bases). The germline V and J ends were trimmed by 6 bases and 0 bases, with 12 bases remaining between them. The CDR3 has 15 residues. Germline lookup yields CDR1 SGHVS and CDR2 FQNEAQ. CDR3 in amino acids: CASRLTRSSYNEQFF. The CDR3 DNA reads TGTGCCAGCAGACTAACTAGGAGCTCCTACAATGAGCAGTTCTTC.

This chain uses TRBV12-3 or TRBV12-4 with TRBJ1-3; 7 bases are a match to TRBD1. The CDR3 extends over 14 amino acids. J lost 4 bases, V lost 5 bases, and 5 bases had no gene match. This chain's CDR3 is CASSPRQGGNTIYF. The CDR3 DNA reads TGTGCCAGCAGTCCCCGACAGGGAGGAAACACCATATATTTT.

The V call is TRBV6-1, the J call TRBJ1-5, with D unresolved. The CDR3 loop spans 15 amino acids. The germline CDR1 and CDR2 sequences are MNHNS and SASEGT. V was shortened by 2 bases and J by 0 bases, with 8 bases between the two germline ends. This CDR3 is CASSELEYSNQPQHF. The CDR3 nucleotides are TGTGCCAGCAGTGAACTAGAGTATAGCAATCAGCCCCAGCATTTT.

This clonotype was observed at least ten times. This chain connects TRBV6-1 to TRBJ2-2; either TRBD1 or TRBD2 may supply D (6 bases each). CDR1 is MNHNS, CDR2 SASEGT, per germline. The CDR3 consists of 15 residues. V lost 6 bases and J lost 5, with 16 bases in between. The CDR3 DNA sequence: TGTGCCAGCAGGCGGGACATTTGGGATACCGGGGAGCTGTTTTTT. This sequence encodes CASRRDIWDTGELFF.

This clonotype was observed a handful of times. This chain links TRBV30 with TRBJ1-1, with TRBD1 matching 9 bases. The V segment lost 8 bases and the J segment 10 bases; nucleotides outside the gene matches: 11. Germline CDR1 GTSNPN, CDR2 SVGIG (reference sequence). CDR3 length: 12 residues. CDR3 protein: CASRGDRVRAFF. CDR3 in DNA: TGTGCCAGTAGAGGGGACAGGGTTAGAGCTTTCTTT.